The 4 T cell receptor beta chains in this list originate from one sample, sequenced in a study of CD8 T cells in ankylosing spondylitis. TCRdb reanalysed the 5' RACE reads using MiXCR and keeps one entry per CDR3 protein. Of 100,000 to 150,000 distinct CDR3 sequences listed, 7% are singletons. The sequenced sample consisted of blood, either unsorted or a sorted T cell fraction (not recorded which). The source of these receptors is a male donor with ankylosing spondylitis or in good health (not recorded which).

Ten or more counts support this clonotype. This chain uses TRBV7-9 with TRBJ2-7; D might be TRBD2 (6 bases). The V and J ends lost 5 bases and 3 bases respectively, with 23 bases between them. Germline loops: CDR1 SEHNR, CDR2 FQNEAQ (reference sequence). This CDR3 spans 17 amino acids. The CDR3 DNA reads TGTGCCAGCAGCCGGAACTGGGACTTCACTGGAGACTACGAGCAGTACTTC. Translation gives CASSRNWDFTGDYEQYF. Filled out from reference TRBV7-9 and TRBJ2-7, the complete variable domain reads DTGVSQNPRHKITKRGQNVTFRCDPISEHNRLYWYRQTLGQGPEFLTYFQNEAQLEKSRLLSDRFSAERPKGSFSTLEIQRTEQGDSAMYLCASSRNWDFTGDYEQYFGPGTRLTVT.

This clonotype was recorded many times. The chain is built from TRBV20-1 and TRBJ2-1; 14 positions agree with TRBD2. The CDR3 extends over 16 amino acids. The junction had 9 bases not matched to a gene; V was cut back by 5 bases and J by 6 bases. The V gene's germline CDR1 is DFQATT and CDR2 SNEGSKA (reference sequence). The chain's CDR3 is CSAVRLAGGFLNEQFF. CDR3 nucleotides: TGCAGTGCTGTTCGACTAGCGGGAGGGTTCCTCAATGAGCAGTTCTTC.

This clonotype was observed many times. The chain employs TRBV29-1 and TRBJ2-3; TRBD2 might be the D (6 bases). Germline V lookup: CDR1 SQVTM, CDR2 ANQGSEA. The CDR3 loop spans 13 amino acids. The V and J ends lost 4 bases and 2 bases respectively, with 10 bases between them. This chain's CDR3 is CSVAGVLTDTQYF. Written as DNA, the CDR3 is TGCAGCGTTGCGGGGGTTCTCACAGATACGCAGTATTTT.

At least ten counts were recorded for this clonotype. The V gene is TRBV24-1, the J gene TRBJ2-1; 7 bases are a match to TRBD2. The CDR3 sequence is 16 residues long. Germline loops: CDR1 KGHDR, CDR2 SFDVKD. The J segment lost 4 bases and the V segment lost 5 bases, leaving 10 bases of the junction unmatched. The CDR3 DNA follows: TGTGCCACCAGTGGGTCGGGGGGAATACTATACAATGAGCAGTTCTTC. Its translation is CATSGSGGILYNEQFF.